The rows below give T cell receptor beta chains drawn from one sample of a study of cytomegalovirus exposure and HLA in healthy donors. Here immunoSEQ multiplex PCR was the method, and the copy in TCRdb shows in-frame clones only, minus some. The sample consists of about 150,000 clones, about 85% of them appearing once. What was sequenced was PBMCs. Receptors originate from a man aged 25-45 years in good health and CMV-seropositive. The CDR3 runs from the conserved cysteine through the conserved F or W. A D gene is named only where the DNA matches it firmly. Some rows have no size entry. The others give once, few or many, or a class for an expanded clone.

length,size,J,V,D,CDR3,DNA
12,-,TRBJ2-7,TRBV4-2,-,CASSQDLQKQYF,TGTGCCAGCAGCCAAGATCTACAGAAGCAGTACTTC
13,-,TRBJ2-7,TRBV7-3,-,CASSRGQPGEQYF,TGTGCCAGCAGTCGCGGGCAGCCCGGCGAGCAGTACTTC
13,-,TRBJ1-1,TRBV6-1,-,CASSPTPDTEAFF,TGTGCCAGCAGCCCCACACCCGACACTGAAGCTTTCTTT
14,-,TRBJ1-5,TRBV7-9,TRBD1,CASSLGQGDQPQHF,TGTGCCAGCAGCTTAGGACAGGGGGATCAGCCCCAGCATTTT
11,-,TRBJ2-1,TRBV20-1,-,CSAGRLNEQFF,TGCAGTGCCGGTCGTCTCAATGAGCAGTTCTTC
14,-,TRBJ2-5,TRBV5-6,TRBD1,CASSLLQGQETQYF,TGTGCCAGCAGCTTGCTACAGGGGCAAGAGACCCAGTACTTC
13,-,TRBJ1-1,TRBV10-2,TRBD1,CASTHRGPTEAFF,TGCGCCAGCACCCACAGGGGTCCCACTGAAGCTTTCTTT
16,-,TRBJ2-1,TRBV21-1,-,CASSKARGGTYNEQFF,TGTGCCAGCAGCAAAGCCCGGGGGGGAACCTACAATGAGCAGTTCTTC
15,-,TRBJ1-5,TRBV5-3,-,CARSFLGGLNQPQHF,TGTGCCAGAAGCTTCCTTGGGGGCCTAAACCAGCCCCAGCATTTT
12,-,TRBJ1-5,TRBV2,-,CATAGGNQPQHF,TGTGCCACCGCGGGGGGCAATCAGCCCCAGCATTTT
13,-,TRBJ1-5,TRBV6-5,-,CASSFTGIQPQHF,TGTGCCAGCAGTTTTACAGGGATCCAGCCCCAGCATTTT
14,-,TRBJ2-7,TRBV2,-,CASTIRQSSYEQYF,TGTGCCAGCACCATAAGACAGAGCTCCTACGAGCAGTACTTC
12,-,TRBJ2-7,TRBV6-1,-,CASSQTPEGQYF,TGTGCCAGCAGTCAGACACCGGAAGGGCAGTACTTC
16,few,TRBJ1-4,TRBV30,TRBD1,CAWSVHRGFNNEKLFF,TGTGCCTGGAGTGTTCACAGGGGGTTTAATAATGAAAAACTGTTTTTT
17,-,TRBJ1-1,TRBV9,-,CASSVVLGGAGNTEAFF,TGTGCCAGCAGCGTAGTCCTCGGAGGGGCTGGGAACACTGAAGCTTTCTTT
13,-,TRBJ2-5,TRBV30,-,CAWSVGLKETQYF,TGTGCCTGGAGTGTGGGGCTGAAAGAGACCCAGTACTTC
15,-,TRBJ1-5,TRBV19,-,CASSMQGHRNQPQHF,TGTGCCAGTAGTATGCAGGGGCACCGCAATCAGCCCCAGCATTTT
14,-,TRBJ2-1,TRBV6-5,-,CASSYYEGNNEQFF,TGTGCCAGCAGTTACTACGAGGGCAACAATGAGCAGTTCTTC
12,once,TRBJ2-7,TRBV30,-,CAWSVGGYEQYF,TGTGCCTGGAGTGTAGGGGGCTACGAGCAGTACTTC
14,once,TRBJ1-5,TRBV5-4,-,CASSLGHSNQPQHF,TGTGCCAGCAGCTTGGGACATAGCAATCAGCCCCAGCATTTT
14,-,TRBJ1-4,TRBV27,-,CASSPQGLGEKLFF,TGTGCCAGCAGTCCTCAGGGTCTTGGAGAAAAACTGTTTTTT
15,-,TRBJ1-4,TRBV5-1,-,CASSLLGQRDEKLFF,TGCGCCAGCAGCCTACTGGGCCAGAGGGATGAAAAACTGTTTTTT
16,once,TRBJ2-3,TRBV13,TRBD2,CASSRRLAGSTDTQYF,TGTGCCAGCAGCCGACGACTAGCGGGGAGCACAGATACGCAGTATTTT